This TCR beta chain was recovered during a study of T-cell memory formation after mild COVID-19. Trimming removed 0 bases from V and 6 bases from J, with 8 bases in between. Germline values: CDR1 SGHAT, CDR2 FQNNGV. The CDR3 totals 14 residues. TCRdb processed the 5' RACE reads anew with MiXCR; each CDR3 protein has one entry. In the table there are 250,000 to 300,000 distinct CDR3 sequences, around 8% of which are singletons. A few counts support this clonotype. The genes are TRBV11-2 and TRBJ2-2; no clear D. The source is a man aged 18 to 29 who had mild COVID-19 (a few samples of this study predate the infection). Cell type and time point are not known. Sequenced input: PBMCs or a T cell subset sorted from them (not recorded which). The CDR3 loop reads CASSLERQSGELFF. The CDR3 bases are TGTGCCAGCAGCTTAGAAAGGCAATCCGGGGAGCTGTTTTTT.